The present T cell receptor (beta chain) was sequenced within a study of blood T cell repertoires in COVID-19. At the level of the study: Samples of COVID-19 (acute and convalescent) were obtained from the United States, Italy and Spain.

The ends lost 10 bases at V and 5 bases at J; junction bases unmatched: 8. The CDR3 covers 13 residues. CDR1 is MDHEN and CDR2 is SYDVKM in the germline V gene. Generated by immunoSEQ multiplex PCR, the TCRdb table keeps only in-frame clones and is missing some. In the table there are roughly 200,000 clones, about 93% of which are singletons. What was sequenced was peripheral blood. The sequence came from a man aged 50 or older with acute or convalescent COVID-19. The chain links TRBV28 to TRBJ1-5; 7 bases fit TRBD1. CDR3 nucleotide sequence: TGTGCCACCATAGGACAGGCTCATCAGCCCCAGCATTTT. This encodes CATIGQAHQPQHF.